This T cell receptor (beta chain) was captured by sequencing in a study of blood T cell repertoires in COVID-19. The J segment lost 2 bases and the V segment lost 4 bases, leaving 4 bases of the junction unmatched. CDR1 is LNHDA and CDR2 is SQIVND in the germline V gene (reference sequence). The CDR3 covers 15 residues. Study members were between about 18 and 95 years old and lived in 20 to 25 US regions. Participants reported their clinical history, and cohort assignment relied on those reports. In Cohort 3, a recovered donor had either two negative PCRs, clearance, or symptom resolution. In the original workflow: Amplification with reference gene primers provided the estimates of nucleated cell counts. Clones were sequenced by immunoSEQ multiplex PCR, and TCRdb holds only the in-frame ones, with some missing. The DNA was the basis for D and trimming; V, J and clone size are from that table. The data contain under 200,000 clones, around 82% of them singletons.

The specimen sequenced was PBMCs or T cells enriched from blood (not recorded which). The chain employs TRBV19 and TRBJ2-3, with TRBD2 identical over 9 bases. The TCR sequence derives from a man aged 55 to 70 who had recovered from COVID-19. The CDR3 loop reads CASSTSGANTDTQYF. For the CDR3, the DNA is TGTGCCAGTAGTACTAGCGGGGCGAACACAGATACGCAGTATTTT.